This is a list of T cell receptor beta chains from one sample in a study of blood T cell repertoires in COVID-19. Produced via immunoSEQ multiplex PCR; TCRdb's table is partial and in-frame only. The table records 100,000 or so clones, 87% of them present only once. The sequencing sample was made of peripheral blood. These receptors all stem from a woman in her 30s with acute or convalescent COVID-19. CDR3s include the opening cysteine and the closing phenylalanine or tryptophan. D genes are given only for firm matches. Expanded clones are given a class, and other clones once, few, many or no size at all.

>.|TRBV14|TRBJ2-1|TRBD2
CASSQVIAGVGEQFF
TGTGCCAGCAGCCAAGTGATAGCGGGGGTAGGGGAGCAGTTCTTC
>.|TRBV18|TRBJ1-1|TRBD1
CASSPVTGLNTEAFF
TGTGCCAGCTCACCCGTGACAGGGTTGAACACTGAAGCTTTCTTT
>.|TRBV19|TRBJ2-1|.
CASSTDSPTYNEQFF
TGTGCCAGTAGTACCGACAGTCCAACCTACAATGAGCAGTTCTTC
>.|TRBV27|TRBJ1-1|TRBD1
CASSLKGTVPNTEAFF
TGTGCCAGCAGTTTAAAAGGGACAGTACCGAACACTGAAGCTTTCTTT
>.|TRBV5-4|TRBJ2-3|.
CASSPRASGTDTQYF
TGTGCCAGCAGCCCCCGAGCTAGCGGCACAGATACGCAGTATTTT
>.|TRBV24-1|TRBJ2-2|.
CATSMTVANTGELFF
TGTGCCACCAGTATGACAGTAGCGAACACCGGGGAGCTGTTTTTT
>.|TRBV29-1|TRBJ1-2|.
CSVAGVYGYTF
TGCAGCGTTGCAGGGGTCTATGGCTACACCTTC
>.|TRBV7-8|TRBJ2-3|.
CASSLDRTDTQYF
TGTGCCAGCAGCTTAGACAGGACAGATACGCAGTATTTT
>.|TRBV4-1|TRBJ1-2|.
CASSLRANYGYTF
TGCGCCAGCAGCCTCAGGGCTAACTATGGCTACACCTTC
>.|TRBV30|TRBJ2-5|.
CAWSKRGKETQYF
TGTGCCTGGAGTAAAAGGGGTAAAGAGACCCAGTACTTC
>.|TRBV6-5|TRBJ2-4|TRBD2
CASSYSRGVTKNIQYF
TGTGCCAGCAGTTACTCGCGGGGGGTTACGAAAAACATTCAGTACTTC
>.|TRBV5-1|TRBJ2-3|TRBD1
CASSFRQGPGTDTQYF
TGCGCCAGCAGCTTTCGACAGGGACCGGGGACAGATACGCAGTATTTT
>.|TRBV6-2/TRBV6-3|TRBJ2-3|TRBD2
CASSVPGLGIKDTQYF
TGTGCCAGCAGTGTGCCGGGACTAGGAATTAAGGATACGCAGTATTTT
>once|TRBV30|TRBJ1-1|TRBD1
CAWRRTGQLNTEAFF
TGTGCCTGGAGACGGACAGGGCAGCTGAACACTGAAGCTTTCTTT
>.|TRBV11-3|TRBJ2-2|.
CASSLTLNTGELFF
TGTGCCAGCAGCTTAACATTGAACACCGGGGAGCTGTTTTTT
>once|TRBV10-3|TRBJ2-5|TRBD1
CAISDSGTGGETQYF
TGTGCCATCAGTGACTCCGGGACAGGAGGGGAGACCCAGTACTTC
>once|TRBV7-8|TRBJ1-1|TRBD1
CASIGTGFEAFF
TGTGCCAGCATCGGGACAGGGTTTGAAGCTTTCTTT
>.|TRBV6-5|TRBJ1-2|.
CASTPGGTGGGYTF
TGTGCCAGCACCCCAGGCGGAACGGGCGGGGGCTACACCTTC
>.|TRBV11-2|TRBJ1-1|.
CASSLGRLGLDTEAFF
TGTGCCAGCAGCTTAGGGCGGTTGGGGCTTGACACTGAAGCTTTCTTT
>once|TRBV5-1|TRBJ2-7|.
CASSLNGKTGNSYEQYF
TGCGCCAGCAGCTTGAATGGTAAAACAGGGAACTCCTACGAGCAGTACTTC
>.|TRBV24-1|TRBJ2-7|.
CATALDAYEQYF
TGTGCCACTGCCCTAGATGCCTACGAGCAGTACTTC
>.|TRBV5-5|TRBJ2-1|.
CASSLASSNEQFF
TGTGCCAGCAGCTTGGCGTCCAGTAATGAGCAGTTCTTC
>.|TRBV11-3|TRBJ2-7|.
CASSLGGLREQYF
TGTGCCAGCAGCTTAGGAGGGTTACGCGAGCAGTACTTC
>.|TRBV6-5|TRBJ1-1|.
CASSLTGNTEAFF
TGTGCCAGCAGCCTGACAGGGAACACTGAAGCTTTCTTT
>.|TRBV28|TRBJ2-7|TRBD2
CASSRGGTYEQYF
TGTGCCAGCAGTCGCGGGGGAACCTACGAGCAGTACTTC
>.|TRBV5-1|TRBJ2-1|TRBD1
CASSLDRGTEQFF
TGCGCCAGCAGCTTGGACAGGGGAACTGAGCAGTTCTTC
>.|TRBV5-8|TRBJ1-2|TRBD1
CASSLLPQGVMGYTF
TGTGCCAGCAGCTTGTTACCCCAGGGGGTTATGGGCTACACCTTC
>.|TRBV29-1|TRBJ2-3|TRBD1
CSATGDVPDTQYF
TGCAGCGCAACAGGGGATGTTCCAGATACGCAGTATTTT
>once|TRBV28|TRBJ1-1|TRBD1
CASSLLGDSLTEAFF
TGTGCCAGCAGCCTTCTGGGGGACAGCCTCACTGAAGCTTTCTTT
>once|TRBV5-6|TRBJ1-2|.
CASSLVAGVGNGYTF
TGTGCCAGCAGCTTGGTTGCGGGGGTTGGGAATGGCTACACCTTC
>.|TRBV9|TRBJ1-1|.
CASSAQGNTEAFF
TGTGCCAGCAGCGCCCAGGGGAACACTGAAGCTTTCTTT
>.|TRBV6-5|TRBJ1-2|TRBD1
CASQTGQNYGYTF
TGTGCCAGCCAAACGGGACAGAACTATGGCTACACCTTC